A single sample gave rise to the 18 T cell receptor beta chains below, sequenced in a study of shared clonotypes between healthy human individuals. Profiling relied on immunoSEQ multiplex PCR, and the TCRdb table lists in-frame clones only, not all of them. The table has some 2,000,000 clones, under 97% seen once; the top ten hold roughly 0.13%. The sample taken for sequencing was naive CD4+ T cells sorted from blood. Subset noted: CD45RA+ positively selected. These receptors were obtained from a man younger than 30 in good health.

In this sample, this clone turned up once. The rearrangement uses TRBV5-1 and TRBJ1-6; D is perhaps TRBD1 (6 bases). Germline CDR1 SGHRS, CDR2 YFSETQ. Trimming stripped 0 bases from V and 6 bases from J, with 13 bases between. There are 16 residues in the CDR3. DNA for the CDR3: TGCGCCAGCAGCTTGGGCGTGGGGGGCGTTAATTCACCCCTCCACTTT. Translation: CASSLGVGGVNSPLHF. Looking up the rest from reference TRBV5-1 and TRBJ1-6 gives the full variable domain: KAGVTQTPRYLIKTRGQQVTLSCSPISGHRSVSWYQQTPGQGLQFLFEYFSETQRNKGNFPGRFSGRQFSNSRSEMNVSTLELGDSALYLCASSLGVGGVNSPLHFGNGTRLTVT.

The chain couples TRBV10-3 to TRBJ1-5, with D possibly matching TRBD1 (5 bases). CDR1 is ENHRY and CDR2 is SYGVKD in the germline V gene. This CDR3 comprises 13 residues. V was shortened by 4 bases and J by 5 bases, with 9 bases between the two germline ends. The chain's CDR3 is CAISGDVYQPQHF. The CDR3 DNA follows: TGTGCCATCAGTGGGGACGTATATCAGCCCCAGCATTTT.

In its sample, this clone was seen once. The V and J genes are TRBV30 and TRBJ1-1; weak D call: TRBD1 (5 bases). The CDR3 runs to 14 residues. V shed 0 bases and J shed 3 bases, with 11 bases lying between them. Germline V CDR1 and CDR2: GTSNPN, SVGIG (reference sequence). This CDR3 is CAWSVSSGYTEAFF. Written as DNA, the CDR3 is TGTGCCTGGAGTGTTTCTTCAGGGTACACTGAAGCTTTCTTT.

This chain joins TRBV2 and TRBJ2-7; D is unresolved. V lost 6 bases and J 2 bases, leaving 11 bases between the germline ends. Per germline, CDR1 SNHLY and CDR2 FYNNEI. The CDR3 is 13 residues long. CDR3 protein: CASRTDVPYEQYF. CDR3 coding DNA: TGTGCCAGCAGGACGGACGTACCCTACGAGCAGTACTTC.

The J gene is TRBJ1-5, the V gene TRBV28, with D unresolved. The V gene's germline CDR1 is MDHEN and CDR2 SYDVKM. V was trimmed by 6 bases and J by 5 bases, leaving 11 bases between them. This CDR3 is 13 amino acids long. The CDR3 DNA follows: TGTGCCAGCAGAGGAAGTTGGGATCAGCCCCAGCATTTT. Its translation is CASRGSWDQPQHF.

V usage is TRBV7-9 and J usage is TRBJ1-5, with D uncertain. Germline CDR1 and CDR2: SEHNR and FQNEAQ (reference sequence). CDR3 size: 12 residues. V was shortened by 4 bases and J by 4 bases, with 5 bases between the two germline ends. CDR3 nucleotides: TGTGCCAGCAGCTCCCAGAATCAGCCCCAGCATTTT. The encoded protein is CASSSQNQPQHF. Variable domain in full (rest from reference TRBV7-9 and TRBJ1-5): DTGVSQNPRHKITKRGQNVTFRCDPISEHNRLYWYRQTLGQGPEFLTYFQNEAQLEKSRLLSDRFSAERPKGSFSTLEIQRTEQGDSAMYLCASSSQNQPQHFGDGTRLSIL.

The chain uses TRBV29-1 and TRBJ1-1; no clear D. CDR3 length: 13 amino acids. Germline CDR1 is SQVTM and CDR2 is ANQGSEA. V was pared by 0 bases and J by 12 bases, with 17 bases between. As DNA, the CDR3 is TGCAGCGTTGAAGATGAGGCAATGGGAAGAACTTTCTTT. Its protein product is CSVEDEAMGRTFF.

On this clone: The sample contains more than one DNA sequence encoding this CDR3. The chain uses TRBV7-9 and TRBJ2-2; no firm D call. The CDR3 runs 10 residues. The V end lost 6 bases, the J end lost 7 bases, and 3 bases lay between the germline ends. Per the germline V gene, CDR1 is SEHNR and CDR2 is FQNEAQ (reference sequence). The CDR3 nucleotides are TGTGCCAGCAGTAGCGGGGAGCTGTTTTTT. Translated: CASSSGELFF.

On this clone itself: The same CDR3 is also encoded by other DNA sequences in this sample. V usage is TRBV6-5 and J usage is TRBJ1-6; D remains ambiguous. The V and J ends lost 0 bases and 10 bases respectively, with 4 bases between them. This CDR3 spans 12 amino acids. Per the germline V gene, CDR1 is MNHEY and CDR2 is SVGAGI. The CDR3 DNA follows: TGTGCCAGCAGTTACTCGATCTCACCCCTCCACTTT. Translating it yields CASSYSISPLHF.

V and J are TRBV19 and TRBJ1-2, with no clear D. From germline, CDR1 is LNHDA and CDR2 SQIVND (reference sequence). The CDR3 extends over 13 amino acids. V lost 3 bases and J 3 bases, leaving 8 bases between the germline ends. CDR3 nucleotides: TGTGCCAGTAGTATCATCGGTTACTATGGCTACACCTTC. Amino acids: CASSIIGYYGYTF.

The rearrangement uses TRBV6-1 and TRBJ2-3; D may correspond to TRBD1 or TRBD2 (6 bases each). The CDR3 totals 15 residues. The V gene lost 6 bases and the J gene lost 1 base, with 14 bases spanning the gap. The germline V gene has CDR1 MNHNS and CDR2 SASEGT. The CDR3 here is CASRPGEAGTDTQYF. CDR3 nucleotide sequence: TGTGCCAGCAGACCAGGGGAGGCAGGCACAGATACGCAGTATTTT.

This clone was found a few times. The rearrangement joins TRBV6-5 to TRBJ1-3; D is unclear. The germline CDR1 and CDR2 sequences are MNHEY and SVGAGI. The V and J ends lost 5 bases and 0 bases respectively, with 5 bases between them. CDR3 length: 13 amino acids. The CDR3 reads CASSQNSGNTIYF. The DNA for the CDR3 is TGTGCCAGCAGTCAGAACTCTGGAAACACCATATATTTT.

The V and J genes are TRBV10-3 and TRBJ2-3; TRBD1 aligns across 8 bases. With 10 bases clipped from V and 6 bases from J, the junction kept 6 bases outside the gene matches. The CDR3 totals 12 residues. Germline lookup yields CDR1 ENHRY and CDR2 SYGVKD. CDR3 coding DNA: TGTGCCACCGGACAGGGTATGGATACGCAGTATTTT. Protein product: CATGQGMDTQYF.

The gene calls are TRBV27 and TRBJ1-6, with TRBD1 as a possible D gene (6 bases). This CDR3 comprises 15 residues. V lost 3 bases, J lost 6 bases, and 12 bases lay in between. Per the germline V gene, CDR1 is MNHEY and CDR2 is SMNVEV (reference sequence). The CDR3 here is CASSFRGAGNSPLHF. The CDR3 nucleotides are TGTGCCAGCAGTTTTCGGGGGGCAGGTAATTCACCCCTCCACTTT.

The chain uses TRBV28 and TRBJ1-5; tentative D call: TRBD1 (5 bases). Per the germline V gene, CDR1 is MDHEN and CDR2 is SYDVKM. Trimming removed 6 bases at V and 4 bases at J, with 13 bases between. The CDR3 loop spans 14 amino acids. CDR3 coding DNA: TGTGCCAGCAGCCCAGGGTTTCGGAATCAGCCCCAGCATTTT. It codes for CASSPGFRNQPQHF.

The CDR3, as DNA: TGTGCCAGCAGTCGGACAGGGGGCCTCGGGGAGCTGTTTTTT. This translates into CASSRTGGLGELFF. The chain joins TRBV11-2 to TRBJ2-2; 11 bases are a match to TRBD1. The V segment lost 6 bases and the J segment 7 bases; nucleotides outside the gene matches: 4. The length of the CDR3 is 14 residues. The germline V gene has CDR1 SGHAT and CDR2 FQNNGV.

The chain couples TRBV7-2 to TRBJ2-7; no reliable D call. Germline loops: CDR1 SGHTA, CDR2 FQGNSA. This CDR3 contains 15 residues. The V end was cut by 2 bases, the J end by 0 bases, with 11 bases between. This CDR3 is CASSLSRSSSYEQYF. In DNA, the CDR3 is TGTGCCAGCAGCTTATCGAGGAGCTCCTCCTACGAGCAGTACTTC.

The V gene is TRBV7-2, the J gene TRBJ2-5; maybe TRBD2 (7 bases). The CDR3 is 14 residues long. Germline-derived CDR1 and CDR2 are SGHTA and FQGNSA. Trimming removed 5 bases from V and 4 bases from J, with 14 bases in between. As DNA, the CDR3 is TGTGCCAGCAGCGGGGGGGCCTTGGGAGAGACCCAGTACTTC. Encoded protein: CASSGGALGETQYF.